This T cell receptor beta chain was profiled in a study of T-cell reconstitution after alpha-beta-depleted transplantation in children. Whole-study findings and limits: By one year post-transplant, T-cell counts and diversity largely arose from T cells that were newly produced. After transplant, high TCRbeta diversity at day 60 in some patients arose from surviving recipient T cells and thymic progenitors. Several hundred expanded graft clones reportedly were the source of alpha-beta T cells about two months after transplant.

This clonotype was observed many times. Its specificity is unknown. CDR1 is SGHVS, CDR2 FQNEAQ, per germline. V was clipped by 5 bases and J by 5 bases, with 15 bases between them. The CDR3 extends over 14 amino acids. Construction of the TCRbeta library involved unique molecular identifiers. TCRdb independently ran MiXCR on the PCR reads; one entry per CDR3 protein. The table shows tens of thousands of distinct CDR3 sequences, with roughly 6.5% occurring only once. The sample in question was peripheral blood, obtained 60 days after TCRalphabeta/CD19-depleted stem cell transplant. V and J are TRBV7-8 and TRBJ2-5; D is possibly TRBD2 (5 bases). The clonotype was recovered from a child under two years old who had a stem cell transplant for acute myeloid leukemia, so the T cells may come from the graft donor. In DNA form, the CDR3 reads TGTGCCAGCAGCCCCCAGCGGAGGAATGAGACCCAGTACTTC. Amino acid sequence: CASSPQRRNETQYF.